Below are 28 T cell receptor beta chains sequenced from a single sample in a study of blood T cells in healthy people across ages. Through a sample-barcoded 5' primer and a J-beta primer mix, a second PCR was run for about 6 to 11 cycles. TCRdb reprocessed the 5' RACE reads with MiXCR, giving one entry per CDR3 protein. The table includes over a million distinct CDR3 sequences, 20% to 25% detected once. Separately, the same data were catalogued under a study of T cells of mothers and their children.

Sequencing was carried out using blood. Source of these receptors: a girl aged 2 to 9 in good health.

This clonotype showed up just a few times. The CDR3 coding sequence is TGTGCCAGCAGCCAGGTCCAAGCGGATCCCAAGACATCCTACGAGCAGTACTTC. Residues: CASSQVQADPKTSYEQYF. The chain is built from TRBV3-1 and TRBJ2-7; a possible D gene is TRBD2 (5 bases). Germline CDR1 LGHDT, CDR2 YNNKEL (reference sequence). The V end was cut by 3 bases, the J end by 1 base, with 22 bases between. The CDR3 spans 18 residues.

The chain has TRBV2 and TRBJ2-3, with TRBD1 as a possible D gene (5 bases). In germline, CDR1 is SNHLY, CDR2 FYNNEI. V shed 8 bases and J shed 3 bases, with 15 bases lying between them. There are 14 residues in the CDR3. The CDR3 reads CASLAGLRTDTQYF. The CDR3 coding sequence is TGTGCCAGCCTTGCAGGGCTTCGGACAGATACGCAGTATTTT.

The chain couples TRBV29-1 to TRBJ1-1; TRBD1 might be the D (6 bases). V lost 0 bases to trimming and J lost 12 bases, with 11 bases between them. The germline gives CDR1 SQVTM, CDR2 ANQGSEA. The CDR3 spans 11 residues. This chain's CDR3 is CSVEDPGETFF. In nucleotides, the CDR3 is TGCAGCGTTGAAGACCCAGGGGAAACTTTCTTT.

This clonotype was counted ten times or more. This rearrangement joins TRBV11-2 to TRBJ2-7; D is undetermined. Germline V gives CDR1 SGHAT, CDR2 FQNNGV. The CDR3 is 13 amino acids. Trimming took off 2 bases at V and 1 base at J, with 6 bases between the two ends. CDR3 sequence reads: CASSLWVSYEQYF. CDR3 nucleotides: TGTGCCAGCAGCTTATGGGTTTCCTACGAGCAGTACTTC.

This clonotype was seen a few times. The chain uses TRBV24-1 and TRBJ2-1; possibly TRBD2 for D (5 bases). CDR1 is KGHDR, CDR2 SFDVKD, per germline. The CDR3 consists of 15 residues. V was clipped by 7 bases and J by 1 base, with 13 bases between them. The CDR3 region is CATSTSGSSYNEQFF. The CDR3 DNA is TGTGCCACCAGCACCTCGGGGTCGTCCTACAATGAGCAGTTCTTC.

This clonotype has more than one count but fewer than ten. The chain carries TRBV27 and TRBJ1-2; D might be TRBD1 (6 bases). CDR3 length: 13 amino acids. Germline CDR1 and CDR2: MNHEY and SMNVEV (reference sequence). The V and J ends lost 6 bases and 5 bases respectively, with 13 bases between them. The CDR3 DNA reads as TGTGCCAGCAGACCGGACAGAGCATATGGCTACACCTTC. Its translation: CASRPDRAYGYTF.

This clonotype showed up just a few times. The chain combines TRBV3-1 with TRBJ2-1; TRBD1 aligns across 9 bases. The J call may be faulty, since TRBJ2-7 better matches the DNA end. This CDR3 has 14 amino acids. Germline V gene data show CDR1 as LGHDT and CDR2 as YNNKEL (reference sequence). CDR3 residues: CASSTRDRESEQYF. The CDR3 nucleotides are TGTGCCAGCAGCACCCGGGACAGGGAGAGCGAGCAGTACTTC.

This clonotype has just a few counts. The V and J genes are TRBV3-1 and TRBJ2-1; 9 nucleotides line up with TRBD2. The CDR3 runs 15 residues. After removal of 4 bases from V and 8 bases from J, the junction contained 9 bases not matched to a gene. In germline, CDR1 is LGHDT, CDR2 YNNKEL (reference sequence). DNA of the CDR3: TGTGCCAGCAGCCGTCCCCGGACTAGCGTTTATGAGCAGTTCTTC. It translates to CASSRPRTSVYEQFF.

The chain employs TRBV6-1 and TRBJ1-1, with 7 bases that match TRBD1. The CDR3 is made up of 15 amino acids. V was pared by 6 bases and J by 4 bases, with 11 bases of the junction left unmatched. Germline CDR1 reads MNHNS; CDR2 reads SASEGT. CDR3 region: CASRNGPGGSTEAFF. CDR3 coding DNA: TGTGCCAGCAGAAATGGCCCAGGGGGGAGCACTGAAGCTTTCTTT.

CDR3 DNA sequence: TGCAGTGCTAGAGCCCCTGGTAAAATATACAATGAGCAGTTCTTC. Translating gives CSARAPGKIYNEQFF. The V call is TRBV20-1, the J call TRBJ2-1; D uncertain. CDR3 length equals 15 residues. CDR1 is DFQATT and CDR2 is SNEGSKA in the germline V gene (reference sequence). V dropped 1 base and J dropped 4 bases, with 14 bases sitting between them.

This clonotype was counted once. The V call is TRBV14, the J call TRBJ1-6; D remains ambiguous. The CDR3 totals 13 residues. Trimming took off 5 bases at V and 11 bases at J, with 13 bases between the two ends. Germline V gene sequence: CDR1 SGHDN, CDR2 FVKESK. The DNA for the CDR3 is TGTGCCAGCAGCTACGGGCTATCAACACCCCTCCACTTT. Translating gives CASSYGLSTPLHF.

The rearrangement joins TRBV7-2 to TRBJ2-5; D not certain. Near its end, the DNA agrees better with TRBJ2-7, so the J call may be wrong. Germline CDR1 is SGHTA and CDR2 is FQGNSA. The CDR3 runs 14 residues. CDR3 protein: CASSESLNSYEQYF. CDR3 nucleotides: TGTGCCAGCAGCGAGAGCTTGAACTCCTACGAGCAGTACTTC.

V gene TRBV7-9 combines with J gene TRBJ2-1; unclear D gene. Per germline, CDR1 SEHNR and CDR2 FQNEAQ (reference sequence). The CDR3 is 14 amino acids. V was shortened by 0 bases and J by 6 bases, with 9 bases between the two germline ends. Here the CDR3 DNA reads TGTGCCAGCAGCTTAGCGGATAGGTTCAATGAGCAGTTCTTC. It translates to CASSLADRFNEQFF.

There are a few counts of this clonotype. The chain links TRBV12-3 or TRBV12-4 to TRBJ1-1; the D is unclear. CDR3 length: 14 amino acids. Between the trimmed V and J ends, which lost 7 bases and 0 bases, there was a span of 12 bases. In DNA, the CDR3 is TGTGCCAGCACCATAAGCACAGTGAACACTGAAGCTTTCTTT. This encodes CASTISTVNTEAFF.

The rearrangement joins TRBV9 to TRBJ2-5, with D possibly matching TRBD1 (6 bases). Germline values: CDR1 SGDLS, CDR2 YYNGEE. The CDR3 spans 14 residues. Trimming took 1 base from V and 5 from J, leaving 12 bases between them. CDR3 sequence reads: CASSVQGQGETQYF. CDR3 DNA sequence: TGTGCCAGCAGCGTACAGGGTCAGGGGGAGACCCAGTACTTC.

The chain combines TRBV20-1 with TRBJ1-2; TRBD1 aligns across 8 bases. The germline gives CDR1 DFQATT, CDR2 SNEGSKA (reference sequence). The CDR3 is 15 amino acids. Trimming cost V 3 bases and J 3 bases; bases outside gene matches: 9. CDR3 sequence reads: CSARGIPGGDYGYTF. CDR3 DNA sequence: TGCAGTGCTAGGGGGATCCCAGGGGGCGACTATGGCTACACCTTC.

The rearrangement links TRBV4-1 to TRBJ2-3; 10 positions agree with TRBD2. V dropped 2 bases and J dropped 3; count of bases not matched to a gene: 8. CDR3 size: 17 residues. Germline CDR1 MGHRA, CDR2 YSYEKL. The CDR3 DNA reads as TGCGCCAGCAGCCAACCTTTAACTAGCGGGGAAACAGATACGCAGTATTTT. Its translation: CASSQPLTSGETDTQYF.

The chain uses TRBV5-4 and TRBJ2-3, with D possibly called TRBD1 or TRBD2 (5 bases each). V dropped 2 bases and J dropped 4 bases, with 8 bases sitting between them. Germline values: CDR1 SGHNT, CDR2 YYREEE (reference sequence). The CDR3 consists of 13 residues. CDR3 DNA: TGTGCCAGCAGCTTAGGGGACCCAGATACGCAGTATTTT. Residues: CASSLGDPDTQYF.

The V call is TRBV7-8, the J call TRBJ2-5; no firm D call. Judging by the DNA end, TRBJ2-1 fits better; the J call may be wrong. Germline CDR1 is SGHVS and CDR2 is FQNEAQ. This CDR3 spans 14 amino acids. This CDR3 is CASSLQFSHNEQFF. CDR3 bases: TGTGCCAGCAGCTTACAGTTTTCACACAATGAGCAGTTCTTC.

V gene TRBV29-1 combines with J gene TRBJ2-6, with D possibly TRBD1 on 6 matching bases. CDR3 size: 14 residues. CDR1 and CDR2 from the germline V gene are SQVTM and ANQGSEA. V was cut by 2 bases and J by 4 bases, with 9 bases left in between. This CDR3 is CSVETGTGANVLTF. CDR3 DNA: TGCAGCGTTGAAACTGGGACAGGGGCCAACGTCCTGACTTTC. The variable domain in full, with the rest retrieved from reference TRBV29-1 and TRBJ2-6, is SAVISQKPSRDICQRGTSLTIQCQVDSQVTMMFWYRQQPGQSLTLIATANQGSEATYESGFVIDKFPISRPNLTFSTLTVSNMSPEDSSIYLCSVETGTGANVLTFGAGSRLTVL.

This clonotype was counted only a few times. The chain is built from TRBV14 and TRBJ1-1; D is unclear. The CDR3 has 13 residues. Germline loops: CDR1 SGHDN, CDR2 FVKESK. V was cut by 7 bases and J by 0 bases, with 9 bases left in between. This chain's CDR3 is CASTKDLNTEAFF. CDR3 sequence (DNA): TGTGCCAGCACAAAAGACCTGAACACTGAAGCTTTCTTT.

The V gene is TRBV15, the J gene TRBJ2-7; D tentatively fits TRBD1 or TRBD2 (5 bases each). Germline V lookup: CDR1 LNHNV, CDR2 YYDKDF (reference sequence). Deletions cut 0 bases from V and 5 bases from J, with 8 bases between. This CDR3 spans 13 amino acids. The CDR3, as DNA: TGTGCCACCAGCAGAGATGGGACGGACGAGCAGTACTTC. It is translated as CATSRDGTDEQYF.

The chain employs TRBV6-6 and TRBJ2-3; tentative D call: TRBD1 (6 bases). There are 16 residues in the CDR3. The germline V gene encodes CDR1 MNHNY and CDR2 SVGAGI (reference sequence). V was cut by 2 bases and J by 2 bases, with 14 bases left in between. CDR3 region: CASSYPQGGVTDTQYF. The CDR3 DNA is TGTGCCAGCAGTTACCCACAGGGTGGGGTCACAGATACGCAGTATTTT.

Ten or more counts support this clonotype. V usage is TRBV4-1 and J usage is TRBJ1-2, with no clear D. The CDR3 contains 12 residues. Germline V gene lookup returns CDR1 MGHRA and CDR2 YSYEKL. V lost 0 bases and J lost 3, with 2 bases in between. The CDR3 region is CASSQDYYGYTF. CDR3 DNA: TGCGCCAGCAGCCAAGATTACTATGGCTACACCTTC.

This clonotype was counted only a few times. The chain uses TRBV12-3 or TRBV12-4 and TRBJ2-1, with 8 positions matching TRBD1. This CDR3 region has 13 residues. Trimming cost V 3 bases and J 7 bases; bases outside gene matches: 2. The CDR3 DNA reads TGTGCCAGCAGTTTGTACAGGGGGAATGAGCAGTTCTTC. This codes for CASSLYRGNEQFF.

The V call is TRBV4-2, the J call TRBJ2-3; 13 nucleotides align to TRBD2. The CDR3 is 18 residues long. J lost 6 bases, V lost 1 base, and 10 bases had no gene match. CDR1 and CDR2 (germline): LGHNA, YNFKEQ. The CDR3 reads CASSQGLRGLAGWDTQYF. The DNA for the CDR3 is TGTGCCAGCAGCCAAGGCCTCCGGGGACTAGCGGGATGGGATACGCAGTATTTT.

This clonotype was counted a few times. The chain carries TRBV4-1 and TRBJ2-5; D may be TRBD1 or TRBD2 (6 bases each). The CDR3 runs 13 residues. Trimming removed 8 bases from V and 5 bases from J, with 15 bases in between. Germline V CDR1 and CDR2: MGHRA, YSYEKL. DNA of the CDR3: TGCGCCAGCCGTCCGGGGGCCTCGGAGACCCAGTACTTC. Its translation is CASRPGASETQYF.

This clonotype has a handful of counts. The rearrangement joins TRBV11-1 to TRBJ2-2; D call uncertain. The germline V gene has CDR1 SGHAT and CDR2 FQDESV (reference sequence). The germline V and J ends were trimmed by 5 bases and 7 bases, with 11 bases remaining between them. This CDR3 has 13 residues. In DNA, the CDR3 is TGTGCCAGCAGCCCGGCGTTGATCGGGGAGCTGTTTTTT. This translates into CASSPALIGELFF. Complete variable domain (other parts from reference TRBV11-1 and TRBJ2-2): EAEVAQSPRYKITEKSQAVAFWCDPISGHATLYWYRQILGQGPELLVQFQDESVVDDSQLPKDRFSAERLKGVDSTLKIQPAELGDSAMYLCASSPALIGELFFGEGSRLTVL.